The 24 T cell receptor beta chains reported below all come from one sample, sequenced in a study of Graves' ophthalmopathy and Graves' hyperthyroidism. Amplification of the TCR beta CDR3 regions used RNA transcripts (as template). First-round RT-PCR relied on HTBI primers, and a second-round multiplex PCR came next. TCRdb re-derived calls from the multiplex PCR reads in MiXCR, one entry per CDR3 protein. The top ten clones hold roughly 3% of a sample with hundreds of thousands of distinct CDR3 sequences, around 21% of them seen once. Sequencing used peripheral blood. Receptors were obtained from a woman younger than 30 with stable Graves' hyperthyroidism.

Ten or more counts support this clonotype. The CDR3 region has the DNA TGTGCCAGCAGTGAATATAACGCGAAAGCTTTCTTT. Translating it yields CASSEYNAKAFF. The rearrangement links TRBV25-1 to TRBJ1-1, with D unclear. V shed 0 bases and J shed 9 bases, with 8 bases lying between them. In germline, CDR1 is MGHDK, CDR2 SYGVNS. The CDR3 is made up of 12 amino acids.

This clonotype was observed many times. The gene calls are TRBV6-5 and TRBJ1-2; 8 nucleotides line up with TRBD1. The CDR3 sequence is 14 residues long. V lost 4 bases and J lost 4; bases outside the gene matches: 5. Germline V gene lookup returns CDR1 MNHEY and CDR2 SVGAGI. The CDR3 is CASSSPGGSYGYTF. The DNA of the CDR3 is TGTGCCAGCAGTTCCCCAGGGGGCAGCTATGGCTACACCTTC.

In regard to this clonotype: One end of the junction does not line up with germline, which may come from a read error. This chain joins TRBV11-2 and TRBJ2-7; the match to TRBD2 covers 13 bases. The CDR3 has 16 amino acids. Per germline, CDR1 SGHAT and CDR2 FQNNGV. The CDR3: CVSSPGLAGVRDEQYF. The CDR3 DNA reads TGTGTCAGCAGCCCCGGACTAGCGGGGGTAAGAGACGAGCAGTACTTC.

This clonotype came up many times. The chain combines TRBV18 with TRBJ2-7; 10 positions match TRBD1. CDR1 and CDR2 (germline): KGHSH, LQKENI. The length of the CDR3 is 15 residues. V trimming: 0 bases; J trimming: 4 bases; junction bases outside the gene matches: 3. The CDR3 spells CASSPPGQGSYEQYF. The CDR3 nucleotides are TGTGCCAGCTCACCACCGGGACAGGGGTCTTACGAGCAGTACTTC. The variable domain in full, completed from reference TRBV18 and TRBJ2-7, reads NAGVMQNPRHLVRRRGQEARLRCSPMKGHSHVYWYRQLPEEGLKFMVYLQKENIIDESGMPKERFSAEFPKEGPSILRIQQVVRGDSAAYFCASSPPGQGSYEQYFGPGTRLTVT.

J is TRBJ2-5 and V is TRBV7-9; TRBD2 matches 13 bases. CDR1 SEHNR and CDR2 FQNEAQ come from the germline V gene (reference sequence). The CDR3 totals 15 residues. Trimming removed 5 bases from V and 2 bases from J; junction bases left unmatched: 2. The CDR3 here is CASSQTSGGQETQYF. The CDR3 DNA reads TGTGCCAGCAGCCAGACTAGCGGGGGGCAAGAGACCCAGTACTTC.

The rearrangement uses TRBV18 and TRBJ1-1; TRBD1 matches 7 bases. Per germline, CDR1 KGHSH and CDR2 LQKENI. This CDR3 comprises 16 residues. The V gene end was trimmed by 2 bases and the J gene end by 1 base; junction bases not matched to a gene: 7. CDR3 in amino acids: CASSPFTGAKNTEAFF. CDR3 DNA sequence: TGTGCCAGCTCACCATTCACAGGGGCTAAGAACACTGAAGCTTTCTTT.

This clonotype was detected ten times or more. The chain couples TRBV4-3 to TRBJ2-5; TRBD1 matches at 8 bases. There are 17 residues in the CDR3. In germline, CDR1 is LGHNA, CDR2 YSLEER. The J segment lost 5 bases and the V segment lost 0 bases, leaving 11 bases of the junction unmatched. The CDR3 sequence: CASSQDLGGTGGETQYF. CDR3 DNA sequence: TGCGCCAGCAGCCAAGATCTGGGCGGGACAGGCGGGGAGACCCAGTACTTC.

This clonotype was seen many times. This chain connects TRBV27 to TRBJ1-5, with unresolved D. The V end was cut by 1 base, the J end by 1 base, with 2 bases between. The CDR3 totals 13 residues. Germline V gene lookup returns CDR1 MNHEY and CDR2 SMNVEV (reference sequence). The DNA of the CDR3 is TGTGCCAGCAGTTTATGGAGCAATCAGCCCCAGCATTTT. As protein: CASSLWSNQPQHF.

In its sample, this clonotype was seen many times. The chain recombines TRBV6-1 with TRBJ2-7; D is uncertain. Deletions cut 2 bases from V and 3 bases from J, with 14 bases between. Per germline, CDR1 MNHNS and CDR2 SASEGT. The CDR3 spans 15 residues. The chain's CDR3 is CASSEHRPFHYEQYF. In nucleotides, the CDR3 is TGTGCCAGCAGTGAACACAGACCGTTCCACTACGAGCAGTACTTC.

This clonotype was seen many times. This chain links TRBV28 with TRBJ2-7; D remains unclear. Trimming stripped 7 bases from V and 5 bases from J, with 18 bases between. There are 14 residues in the CDR3. CDR1 and CDR2 (germline): MDHEN, SYDVKM. For the CDR3, the DNA is TGTGCCAGCACCAAATCGCAGGCTGAAAACGAGCAGTACTTC. Amino acid sequence: CASTKSQAENEQYF.

Ten or more counts support this clonotype. CDR3 region: CSVVFHRSSYEQYF. In nucleotides, the CDR3 is TGCAGCGTTGTATTTCACAGGTCCTCCTACGAGCAGTACTTC. The V and J genes are TRBV29-1 and TRBJ2-7, with D perhaps matching TRBD1 (5 bases). This CDR3 is 14 amino acids long. Germline V CDR1 and CDR2: SQVTM, ANQGSEA. Deletions cut 4 bases from V and 0 bases from J, with 13 bases between.

This sequence joins TRBV19 and TRBJ1-1; 7 bases map to TRBD1. The germline CDR1 and CDR2 sequences are LNHDA and SQIVND (reference sequence). Germline trimming cut 3 bases from V and 3 bases from J; bases unmatched to any gene: 1. The CDR3 covers 13 residues. CDR3 region: CASSMGQYTEAFF. The CDR3 nucleotides read TGTGCCAGTAGTATGGGACAGTACACTGAAGCTTTCTTT.

This clonotype appeared many times. V usage is TRBV11-1 and J usage is TRBJ1-6; a weak D match, TRBD1 (6 bases). V was pared by 4 bases and J by 7 bases, with 11 bases between. The CDR3 has 14 residues. Germline V lookup: CDR1 SGHAT, CDR2 FQDESV (reference sequence). The chain's CDR3 is CASSSRQDNSPLHF. In DNA, the CDR3 is TGTGCCAGCAGCTCCCGACAGGACAATTCACCCCTCCACTTT. Full variable domain (rest looked up from reference TRBV11-1 and TRBJ1-6): EAEVAQSPRYKITEKSQAVAFWCDPISGHATLYWYRQILGQGPELLVQFQDESVVDDSQLPKDRFSAERLKGVDSTLKIQPAELGDSAMYLCASSSRQDNSPLHFGNGTRLTVT.

This clonotype was counted many times. The chain joins TRBV6-5 to TRBJ1-5; D remains ambiguous. V was shortened by 3 bases and J by 0 bases, with 12 bases between the two germline ends. In germline, CDR1 is MNHEY, CDR2 SVGAGI. This CDR3 contains 16 residues. The CDR3 DNA reads as TGTGCCAGCAGTTATGCGACGTTACATAGCAATCAGCCCCAGCATTTT. Its protein product is CASSYATLHSNQPQHF.

This rearrangement joins TRBV7-1 to TRBJ1-1; tentatively, D is TRBD1 (6 bases). TRBV7-1 is known as an ORF, though its function is uncertain. V was trimmed by 6 bases and J by 1 base, leaving 15 bases between them. The CDR3 extends over 15 amino acids. CDR3 amino acids: CASSSTQGPNTEAFF. The DNA of the CDR3 is TGTGCCAGCAGTTCGACACAGGGACCGAACACTGAAGCTTTCTTT.

The gene calls are TRBV9 and TRBJ1-2, with 10 bases fitting TRBD1. J lost 10 bases, V lost 3 bases, and 6 bases had no gene match. Germline values: CDR1 SGDLS, CDR2 YYNGEE. This CDR3 is 13 amino acids long. This CDR3 reads CASSADRGLDYTF. The CDR3 DNA sequence: TGTGCCAGCAGCGCCGACAGGGGGCTGGACTACACCTTC.

This clonotype was counted a few times. The CDR3 region has the DNA TGCGCCAGCAGCCTTAGCGGGAGCGACGATACGCAGTATTTT. Its protein is CASSLSGSDDTQYF. The chain recombines TRBV5-1 with TRBJ2-3, with TRBD2 identical over 9 bases. V shed 4 bases, J shed 6 bases, and the junction held 6 bases outside the gene matches. The CDR3 consists of 14 residues. Germline values: CDR1 SGHRS, CDR2 YFSETQ.

This clonotype was detected ten times or more. The gene calls are TRBV24-1 and TRBJ2-7; unclear D gene. The CDR3 consists of 13 residues. The germline V gene has CDR1 KGHDR and CDR2 SFDVKD. The V and J ends lost 4 bases and 5 bases respectively, with 11 bases between them. The CDR3 here is CATSEPAGNEQYF. CDR3 coding DNA: TGTGCCACCAGTGAGCCCGCAGGAAACGAGCAGTACTTC.

The rearrangement links TRBV4-2 to TRBJ2-7; weak D call: TRBD2 (6 bases). Per germline, CDR1 LGHNA and CDR2 YNFKEQ. The CDR3 consists of 11 residues. The V end was cut by 5 bases, the J end by 9 bases, with 11 bases between. In DNA, the CDR3 is TGTGCCAGCAGCGCAGCCGGGGGGCAGTACTTC. It yields the protein CASSAAGGQYF.

This chain connects TRBV5-1 to TRBJ2-7, with 12 bases fitting TRBD2. Germline CDR1 SGHRS, CDR2 YFSETQ. V was clipped by 5 bases and J by 0 bases; unmatched bases: 18. CDR3 length: 20 amino acids. CDR3 sequence reads: CASSFYRWGTSGFLSYEQYF. As DNA, the CDR3 is TGCGCCAGCAGTTTCTACCGATGGGGGACTAGCGGGTTTCTCTCCTACGAGCAGTACTTC.

This sequence joins TRBV4-3 and TRBJ2-7; 9 nucleotides agree with TRBD2. Trimming cost V 0 bases and J 1 base; bases outside gene matches: 4. This CDR3 is 16 amino acids long. CDR1 is LGHNA, CDR2 YSLEER, per germline. CDR3 sequence reads: CASSQDLAGVSYEQYF. In DNA form, the CDR3 reads TGCGCCAGCAGCCAAGATTTAGCGGGAGTGTCCTACGAGCAGTACTTC.

This clonotype appeared many times. The chain joins TRBV27 to TRBJ1-3, with D maybe TRBD1 (5 bases). The germline V gene has CDR1 MNHEY and CDR2 SMNVEV (reference sequence). CDR3 length: 15 residues. V was clipped by 3 bases and J by 0 bases, with 9 bases between them. DNA of the CDR3: TGTGCCAGCAGTTTGGGGGGGTCCTCTGGAAACACCATATATTTT. This translates into CASSLGGSSGNTIYF.

The sample holds many counts of this clonotype. This chain uses TRBV12-3 or TRBV12-4 with TRBJ1-5; TRBD1 agrees at 7 bases. The CDR3 has 15 amino acids. Trimming removed 5 bases from V and 2 bases from J; junction bases left unmatched: 6. CDR3 coding DNA: TGTGCCAGCAGTGCGGCAGGGGGAGGCAATCAGCCCCAGCATTTT. This encodes CASSAAGGGNQPQHF.

This clonotype showed up many times. This chain connects TRBV20-1 to TRBJ1-5; 11 bases line up with TRBD1. This CDR3 is 14 amino acids long. Germline lookup yields CDR1 DFQATT and CDR2 SNEGSKA (reference sequence). J lost 6 bases, V lost 5 bases, and 6 bases had no gene match. CDR3 residues: CSAEGQGVGQPQHF. The CDR3 DNA sequence: TGCAGTGCTGAGGGACAGGGGGTCGGTCAGCCCCAGCATTTT.